The 2 T cell receptor beta chains below were found in one sample sequenced in a study of tumor and adjacent non-tumor tissue in lung cancer (dated by TCRdb to 2017 to 2018). Library preparation was by multiplex PCR. The sequencing machine was an Illumina HiSeq 2500. TCRbeta libraries were constructed through three rounds of nested PCR with primers (Table S4) according to protocols adapted from ARM-PCR. TCRdb's own reprocessing of the public reads used fastp at Q25 and MiXCR and kept productive beta chains. For every CDR3 protein sequence, its rows merge into one entry that carries the most common genes and DNA. The sample table records roughly 75,000 distinct CDR3 sequences; approximately 80% of these occur just once. The ten largest clones take up about half of the sample. Bulk unsorted tissue served as the source for RNA extraction, and RNA quality was assessed using a NanoDrop ND-1000 and an Agilent 2100. For the normal lung samples, distant non-tumor tissue was collected more than 3 cm away from the tumor edge.

The material sequenced was distant non-tumor lung tissue. The source is a man aged 55 to 69 with non-small cell lung cancer.

In this sample, this clonotype turned up once. The chain recombines TRBV11-1 with TRBJ1-4; D is uncertain. Trimming removed 10 bases from V and 7 bases from J, with 22 bases in between. CDR3 size: 15 residues. The germline CDR1 and CDR2 sequences are SGHAT and FQDESV (reference sequence). In nucleotides, the CDR3 is TGTGCCAACCGCCCTCGCCGGGAGGCGTCTGAAAAACTGTTTTTT. Amino acid sequence: CANRPRREASEKLFF.

As to this clonotype: The junction differs from germline at one of its ends, possibly a read error. The chain links TRBV6-1 to TRBJ1-6; D remains ambiguous. Germline V gene lookup returns CDR1 MNHNS and CDR2 SASEGT. The CDR3 contains 13 residues. The CDR3 DNA is TGTGTCAGCAGTGGACTTCAAGGTTCACCCCCCCACTTT. Residues: CVSSGLQGSPPHF.